The 22 T cell receptor beta chains listed next were all sequenced from one sample in a study of tumor and adjacent non-tumor tissue in lung cancer. Three rounds of nested PCR, following a modified ARM-PCR protocol, produced the TCRbeta library. MiXCR, run by TCRdb on the multiplex PCR reads, gives a single entry per CDR3 protein. Of approximately 71,000 distinct CDR3 sequences listed, around 60% are singletons. No cell sorting was done before RNA was extracted from the tissue. Sequencing was carried out using lung tumor tissue. Every receptor here comes from a man in his forties or fifties with non-small cell lung cancer.

This clonotype appeared many times. The CDR3 here is CASTAAWDRVGPLHF. The DNA for the CDR3 is TGTGCCAGCACTGCAGCCTGGGACAGGGTAGGTCCCCTCCACTTT. The chain is built from TRBV6-5 and TRBJ1-6; TRBD1 aligns across 9 bases. With 7 bases clipped from V and 13 bases from J, the junction kept 14 bases outside the gene matches. This CDR3 is 15 amino acids long. Germline CDR1 is MNHEY and CDR2 is SVGAGI.

This clonotype occurred a few times. The CDR3, as DNA: TGTGCCAGCAGCTTAGGCGTGGTGGCAATGCAGTATTTT. Protein product: CASSLGVVAMQYF. This rearrangement joins TRBV7-9 to TRBJ2-3, with D unresolved. Trimming took 1 base from V and 11 from J, leaving 13 bases between them. Germline CDR1 reads SEHNR; CDR2 reads FQNEAQ (reference sequence). The CDR3 spans 13 residues.

Notes on this clonotype: Germline is not matched at one junction end, which may reflect a read error. CDR3 sequence reads: CASSSGPRWGQPLHF. CDR3 in DNA: TGTGCCAGCAGCTCGGGACCTCGGTGGGGACAGCCCCTGCATTTT. The chain employs TRBV5-6 and TRBJ1-5, with 7 bases aligning to TRBD1. Germline-derived CDR1 and CDR2 are SGHDT and YYEEEE. This CDR3 comprises 15 residues.

This clonotype was counted a few times. It may be a read error: a sequence one base away is much more abundant. Here the CDR3 omits its conserved ending phenylalanine or tryptophan, so a read error is the likely source. No DNA is shown, since the ends of the CDR3 on it are uncertain; the CDR3 is the one TCRdb lists. The gene calls are TRBV11-3 and TRBJ2-7; no DNA check was done on the table's D call, TRBD1. The CDR3 has 13 amino acids, counting both end residues. Germline CDR1 SGHNT, CDR2 YENEEA. The CDR3 region is CASSLATGGIRYL.

The sample holds a few counts of this clonotype. The conserved final phenylalanine or tryptophan is absent from the CDR3, which likely points to a read error. The chain combines TRBV7-8 with TRBJ2-2; D not resolved. The CDR3 runs to 12 residues. V was pared by 1 base and J by 6 bases, with 3 bases between. CDR1 is SGHVS, CDR2 FQNEAQ, per germline. The CDR3 DNA reads as TGTGCCAGCAGCTTAGGGCCCGGGGAGCTGTTTTCT. Translating it yields CASSLGPGELFS.

This clonotype showed up just a few times. This sequence may be a read error, since a much larger clone differs from it by one base. The chain joins TRBV5-4 to TRBJ2-1; 13 nucleotides line up with TRBD2. There are 18 residues in the CDR3. The germline V gene has CDR1 SGHNT and CDR2 YYREEE (reference sequence). The CDR3, as DNA: TGTGTCAGCAGCTTTGGACTAGCGGGAGTCTCCTCCTACAATGAGCAGTTCTTC. Its translation is CVSSFGLAGVSSYNEQFF.

About this clonotype itself: A clone one base away is much larger, so this may be a read error. This chain links TRBV5-4 with TRBJ1-2, with D tentatively TRBD1 (6 bases). This CDR3 region has 14 residues. Trimming took 5 bases from V and 1 from J, leaving 12 bases between them. Germline lookup yields CDR1 SGHNT and CDR2 YYREEE (reference sequence). CDR3 coding DNA: TGTGCCAGCAGACCCCAGGGGAGTAACTATGGCTACACCTTC. Its protein product is CASRPQGSNYGYTF.

The V call is TRBV11-2, the J call TRBJ2-2; D remains ambiguous. The length of the CDR3 is 15 residues. The germline gives CDR1 SGHAT, CDR2 FQNNGV. Trimming stripped 1 base from V and 1 base from J, with 7 bases between. The CDR3 loop reads CASSLGVVNTGELFF. CDR3 bases: TGTGCCAGCAGCTTAGGGGTGGTGAACACCGGGGAGCTGTTTTTT.

About this clonotype: This could be a read error, since a much larger clone is one nucleotide away. In this CDR3 the conserved last residue, phenylalanine or tryptophan, is missing, so a read error is likely. The V call is TRBV5-1, the J call TRBJ2-2; tentatively, D is TRBD1 (6 bases). The CDR3 is made up of 15 amino acids. Germline V lookup: CDR1 SGHRS, CDR2 YFSETQ. V was shortened by 4 bases and J by 1 base, with 11 bases between the two germline ends. The CDR3 region has the DNA TGCGCCAGCAGCCCGGGACAACAGAACACCGGGGAGCTGTTTCTT. Its translation: CASSPGQQNTGELFL.

This clonotype has a handful of counts. J is TRBJ2-3 and V is TRBV30; 7 bases align to TRBD1. Germline CDR1 GTSNPN, CDR2 SVGIG (reference sequence). The CDR3 contains 14 residues. The V segment lost 2 bases and the J segment 3 bases; nucleotides outside the gene matches: 5. In nucleotides, the CDR3 is TGTGCCTGGAGTAGCAGGGGGATTACAGATACGCAGTATTTT. Protein product: CAWSSRGITDTQYF.

Concerning this clonotype: One end of the junction varies from germline; a read error may be responsible. The CDR3 spells CASSGPGMNSEAFF. The CDR3 nucleotides read TGTGCTAGCAGCGGACCAGGAATGAACAGTGAAGCTTTCTTT. The chain links TRBV11-2 to TRBJ1-1, with D uncertain. CDR3 length equals 14 residues. Per germline, CDR1 SGHAT and CDR2 FQNNGV.

This clonotype was counted between two and nine times. The V gene is TRBV20-1, the J gene TRBJ2-2; 8 bases are a match to TRBD2. Germline V gene lookup returns CDR1 DFQATT and CDR2 SNEGSKA (reference sequence). V shed 3 bases and J 0 bases; nucleotides not matched to a gene: 6. This CDR3 comprises 16 residues. For the CDR3, the DNA is TGCAGTGCTAGCCTTAGCGGGGTAACGAACACCGGGGAGCTGTTTTTT. Its translation is CSASLSGVTNTGELFF.

For this clonotype: Its ends do not fully match the called genes, so a read error is possible. The rearrangement uses TRBV7-8 and TRBJ1-5; 10 nucleotides line up with TRBD1. The length of the CDR3 is 14 residues. CDR1 and CDR2 (germline): SGHVS, FQNEAQ. CDR3 nucleotides: TGTGACAGCGGCGACAGGGGGCTGTTTCAGCCCCAGCAATTT. It yields the protein CDSGDRGLFQPQQF.

Of note for this clonotype: A read error is likely, as this CDR3 ends without the conserved phenylalanine or tryptophan. The chain carries TRBV28 and TRBJ2-7, with 8 bases aligning to TRBD2. J lost 6 bases, V lost 5 bases, and 9 bases had no gene match. The CDR3 length is 14 residues. Germline CDR1 MDHEN, CDR2 SYDVKM. The CDR3 bases are TGTGCCAGCAGTCCCAGCGGGAGCCGGGGCGAGCAGTACTTA. It encodes CASSPSGSRGEQYL.

In regard to this clonotype: One end of the junction is discordant with germline, which a read error may explain. This sequence joins TRBV10-3 and TRBJ2-1; perhaps D is TRBD1 or TRBD2 (5 bases each). The CDR3 is 19 amino acids. CDR1 ENHRY and CDR2 SYGVKD come from the germline V gene. The CDR3 bases are TGTGCCAACAGTGAGTCGGGGCAGAGAAGCCCCTACAGGTACAATGAGCAGTTCTTC. Its translation: CANSESGQRSPYRYNEQFF.

About this clonotype itself: A read error may be the cause here, since a much bigger clone is one base away. The J gene is TRBJ2-7, the V gene TRBV29-1, with 7 bases identical to TRBD1. The CDR3 is 15 amino acids. Germline V CDR1 and CDR2: SQVTM, ANQGSEA. The CDR3 here is CSIEEARGKDSEQYF. CDR3 nucleotide sequence: TGCAGCATTGAAGAAGCCAGGGGGAAAGACAGCGAGCAGTACTTC.

As for this clonotype: A much larger clone differs from this one at a single base, so this may be a read error. The chain combines TRBV14 with TRBJ1-6, with D maybe TRBD1 (6 bases). The CDR3 sequence is 13 residues long. Germline CDR1 and CDR2: SGHDN and FVKESK. CDR3 in DNA: TGTGCCAGCAGCCAAAACAGGGTATCACACCTCCACTTT. It codes for CASSQNRVSHLHF.

Details on this clonotype: Compared with germline, one end of the junction differs, possibly owing to a read error. The chain recombines TRBV12-3 or TRBV12-4 with TRBJ1-2; 8 positions match TRBD1. The CDR3 sequence is 15 residues long. The CDR3 sequence: CANSKTGAPNNGYTF. Here the CDR3 DNA reads TGTGCCAACAGCAAGACAGGGGCGCCTAACAATGGCTACACCTTC.

This rearrangement joins TRBV7-9 to TRBJ1-4, with D perhaps TRBD1 (6 bases). There are 15 residues in the CDR3. Trimming took 5 bases from V and 8 from J, leaving 18 bases between them. Germline CDR1 reads SEHNR; CDR2 reads FQNEAQ (reference sequence). CDR3 amino acids: CASSPGLGAAEKLFF. The CDR3 coding sequence is TGTGCCAGCAGCCCGGGTCTGGGGGCTGCCGAAAAACTGTTTTTT.

For this clonotype: The junction shows a germline mismatch at one end, possibly a read error. The chain combines TRBV11-2 with TRBJ1-1; D gene ambiguous. CDR1 SGHAT and CDR2 FQNNGV come from the germline V gene. The CDR3 runs 15 residues. CDR3 region: CASSPWTGSGTETLF. CDR3 DNA: TGTGCCAGCAGCCCCTGGACTGGCAGTGGTACTGAAACTTTATTT.

The table lists this clonotype with a few counts. V gene TRBV20-1 combines with J gene TRBJ2-5, with TRBD2 matching over 12 bases. Trimming at V came to 5 bases and at J to 5 bases, leaving 6 bases not matched to a gene. Per germline, CDR1 DFQATT and CDR2 SNEGSKA (reference sequence). The CDR3 length is 14 residues. CDR3 protein: CSASSGGGMETQYF. The CDR3 DNA reads as TGCAGTGCTTCTAGCGGGGGGGGCATGGAGACCCAGTACTTC.

As concerns this clonotype: One junction end does not reproduce the germline sequence, and a read error may be involved. CDR3 protein: CDSGLTGFNTIYF. CDR3 coding DNA: TGTGATAGTGGTTTGACAGGGTTCAACACCATATATTTT. The gene calls are TRBV12-5 and TRBJ1-3, with 7 bases that match TRBD1. This CDR3 region has 13 residues. Germline CDR1 is LGHNT and CDR2 is FRNRAP.